This TCR beta chain was found in a study of T cell changes during pregnancy in multiple sclerosis. V gave up 8 bases and J gave up 3 bases; unmatched junction bases: 10. CDR1 MDHEN and CDR2 SYDVKM come from the germline V gene. The CDR3 is made up of 15 amino acids. Some clones are missing from TCRdb's copy, which holds only in-frame ones; the method was immunoSEQ multiplex PCR. The repertoire holds 45,000 to 60,000 clones, with 92% as singletons. V usage is TRBV28 and J usage is TRBJ2-1; 7 bases are a match to TRBD2. This TCR derives from a female donor with multiple sclerosis, enrolled in a pregnancy study. Material: CD4+ T cells from peripheral blood mononuclear cells, obtained in the second trimester of pregnancy. CDR3 sequence reads: CASPPTAGLYNEQFF. The CDR3 region has the DNA TGTGCCAGCCCCCCGACAGCGGGACTCTACAATGAGCAGTTCTTC.